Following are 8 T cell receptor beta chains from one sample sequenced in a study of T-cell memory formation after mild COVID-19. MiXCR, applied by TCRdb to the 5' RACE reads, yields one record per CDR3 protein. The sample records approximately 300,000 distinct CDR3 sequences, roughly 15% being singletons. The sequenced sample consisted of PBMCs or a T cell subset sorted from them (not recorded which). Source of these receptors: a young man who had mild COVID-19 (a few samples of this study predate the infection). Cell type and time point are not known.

The CDR3 loop reads CASRSGGTGANVLTF. The CDR3 nucleotides are TGTGCCAGCAGGTCAGGGGGGACTGGGGCCAACGTCCTGACTTTC. V and J are TRBV7-2 and TRBJ2-6, with D perhaps matching TRBD1 (7 bases). The V gene's germline CDR1 is SGHTA and CDR2 FQGNSA. V lost 6 bases and J lost 2, with 11 bases in between. CDR3 length equals 15 residues.

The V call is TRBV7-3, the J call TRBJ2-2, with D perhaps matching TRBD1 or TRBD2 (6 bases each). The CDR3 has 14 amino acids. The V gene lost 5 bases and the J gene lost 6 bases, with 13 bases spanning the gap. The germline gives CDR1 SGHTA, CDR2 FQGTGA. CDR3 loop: CASSPTRGAGELFF. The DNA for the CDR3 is TGTGCCAGCAGCCCAACAAGGGGGGCCGGGGAGCTGTTTTTT.

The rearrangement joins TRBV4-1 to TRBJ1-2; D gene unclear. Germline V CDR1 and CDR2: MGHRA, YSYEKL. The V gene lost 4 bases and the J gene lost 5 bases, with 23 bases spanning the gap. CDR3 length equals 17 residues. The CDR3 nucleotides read TGCGCCAGCAGCCCCAGCCTCCGTTCCTCCCTAGGTTATGGCTACACCTTC. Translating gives CASSPSLRSSLGYGYTF.

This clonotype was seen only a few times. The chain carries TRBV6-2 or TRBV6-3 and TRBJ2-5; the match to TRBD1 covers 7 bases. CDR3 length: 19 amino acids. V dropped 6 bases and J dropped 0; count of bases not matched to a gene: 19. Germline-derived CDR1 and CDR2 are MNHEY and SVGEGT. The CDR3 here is CASSLRGQSIASYQETQYF. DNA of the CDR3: TGTGCCAGCAGCCTAAGGGGACAGTCAATTGCCTCGTACCAAGAGACCCAGTACTTC.

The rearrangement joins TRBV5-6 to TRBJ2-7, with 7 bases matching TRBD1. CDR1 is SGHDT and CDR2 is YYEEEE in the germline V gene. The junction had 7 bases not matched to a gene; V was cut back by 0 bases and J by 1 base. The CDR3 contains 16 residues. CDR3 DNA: TGTGCCAGCAGCTTGGTAGGCAGGGGGAATTCCTACGAGCAGTACGTC. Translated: CASSLVGRGNSYEQYV.

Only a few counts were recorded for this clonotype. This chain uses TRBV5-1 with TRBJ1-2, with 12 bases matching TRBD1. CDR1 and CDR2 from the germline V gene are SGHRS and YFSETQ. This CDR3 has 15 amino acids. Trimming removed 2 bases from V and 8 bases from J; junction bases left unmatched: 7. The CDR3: CASSFVGQGAAGYTF. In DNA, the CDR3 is TGCGCCAGCAGCTTTGTGGGACAGGGGGCGGCCGGCTACACCTTC.

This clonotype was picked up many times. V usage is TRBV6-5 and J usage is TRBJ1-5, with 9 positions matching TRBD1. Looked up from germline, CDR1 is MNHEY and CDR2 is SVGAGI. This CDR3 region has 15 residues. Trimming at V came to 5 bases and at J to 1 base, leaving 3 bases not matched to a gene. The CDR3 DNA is TGTGCCAGCAGTATCGGACAGGGGAGCAATCAGCCCCAGCATTTT. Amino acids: CASSIGQGSNQPQHF.

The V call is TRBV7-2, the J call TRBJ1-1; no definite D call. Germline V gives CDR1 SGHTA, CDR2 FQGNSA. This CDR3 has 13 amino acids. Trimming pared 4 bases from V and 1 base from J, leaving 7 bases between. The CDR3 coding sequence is TGTGCCAGCAGCTATGCCGCGAACACTGAAGCTTTCTTT. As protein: CASSYAANTEAFF.